Below are 15 T cell receptor beta chains sequenced from a single sample in a study of cytomegalovirus exposure and HLA in healthy donors. PCR amplification relied on 60 Vbeta primers (plus 13 Jbeta primers). Here immunoSEQ multiplex PCR was the method, and the copy in TCRdb shows in-frame clones only, minus some. The table shows 100,000 to 150,000 clones, with under 20% occurring only once. Sequencing was performed on PBMCs. The receptor set was obtained from a female donor in good health and CMV-seropositive.

This clone was found a few times. This sequence joins TRBV6-6 and TRBJ1-5, with 10 bases identical to TRBD1. CDR3 size: 15 residues. CDR1 MNHNY and CDR2 SVGAGI come from the germline V gene (reference sequence). V was clipped by 5 bases and J by 8 bases; unmatched bases: 9. DNA for the CDR3: TGTGCCAGCAGTCCGAGACAGGGGGCATTTAAGCCCCAGCATTTT. It encodes CASSPRQGAFKPQHF.

CDR3 sequence reads: CASRSGGAQGQPQHF. In DNA form, the CDR3 reads TGTGCCAGCAGGTCCGGGGGGGCCCAAGGTCAGCCCCAGCATTTT. The chain links TRBV6-1 to TRBJ1-5, with D perhaps matching TRBD1 (6 bases). Germline V gives CDR1 MNHNS, CDR2 SASEGT. The CDR3 extends over 15 amino acids. The V end was cut by 6 bases, the J end by 6 bases, with 18 bases between.

The table lists this clone with a few counts. V gene TRBV2 combines with J gene TRBJ2-1; 10 bases map to TRBD2. There are 16 residues in the CDR3. The V gene end was trimmed by 10 bases and the J gene end by 4 bases; junction bases not matched to a gene: 13. Germline V lookup: CDR1 SNHLY, CDR2 FYNNEI. This CDR3 reads CAITSPGLANYNEQFF. CDR3 nucleotide sequence: TGTGCCATAACCTCACCGGGACTAGCGAATTACAATGAGCAGTTCTTC.

V and J are TRBV7-9 and TRBJ2-7; a weak D match, TRBD2 (6 bases). Deletions cut 1 base from V and 0 bases from J, with 7 bases between. The CDR3 spans 14 residues. Germline loops: CDR1 SEHNR, CDR2 FQNEAQ (reference sequence). CDR3 region: CASSLDGSSYEQYF. CDR3 nucleotides: TGTGCCAGCAGCTTAGACGGGAGCTCCTACGAGCAGTACTTC.

The rearrangement uses TRBV28 and TRBJ1-1, with a weak D call TRBD1 (5 bases). The V end was cut by 4 bases, the J end by 0 bases, with 9 bases between. The CDR3 sequence is 14 residues long. CDR1 is MDHEN, CDR2 SYDVKM, per germline. DNA for the CDR3: TGTGCCAGCAGTTCCCCGGGGGTGAACACTGAAGCTTTCTTT. It is translated as CASSSPGVNTEAFF.

This clone was counted only a few times. The chain recombines TRBV30 with TRBJ1-1, with unresolved D. The CDR3 has 13 amino acids. V gave up 2 bases and J gave up 0 bases, with 7 bases separating them. In germline, CDR1 is GTSNPN, CDR2 SVGIG (reference sequence). Here the CDR3 DNA reads TGTGCCTGGAGTACTTCTGTGAACACTGAAGCTTTCTTT. The encoded protein is CAWSTSVNTEAFF.

The chain couples TRBV5-1 to TRBJ2-3; no clear D gene. The V gene's germline CDR1 is SGHRS and CDR2 YFSETQ. Trimming removed 0 bases at V and 0 bases at J, with 8 bases between. The CDR3 totals 15 residues. The CDR3 sequence: CASSLAAASTDTQYF. Here the CDR3 DNA reads TGCGCCAGCAGCTTGGCGGCGGCAAGCACAGATACGCAGTATTTT.

V usage is TRBV27 and J usage is TRBJ2-7; TRBD2 matches at 8 bases. There are 14 residues in the CDR3. J gave up 2 bases and V 5 bases, and 5 bases lay outside the gene matches. CDR1 is MNHEY, CDR2 SMNVEV, per germline (reference sequence). CDR3 protein: CASSPRGGAYEQYF. The CDR3 nucleotides read TGTGCCAGCAGTCCCCGGGGGGGCGCCTACGAGCAGTACTTC.

This clone was counted between two and nine times. This sequence joins TRBV7-9 and TRBJ1-2; 7 nucleotides line up with TRBD1. Trimming at V came to 3 bases and at J to 6 bases, leaving 4 bases not matched to a gene. Germline V gives CDR1 SEHNR, CDR2 FQNEAQ (reference sequence). The CDR3 loop spans 13 amino acids. CDR3 in DNA: TGTGCCAGCAGCTTCACGACAGGGAATGGCTACACCTTC. Its protein product is CASSFTTGNGYTF.

This chain uses TRBV9 with TRBJ2-4, with 9 positions matching TRBD1. Germline CDR1 SGDLS, CDR2 YYNGEE. The CDR3 sequence is 18 residues long. V lost 0 bases to trimming and J lost 7 bases; unmatched junction nucleotides: 14. The CDR3 DNA follows: TGTGCCAGCAGCGTAGCTGCCGGGACAGGGTTGTTTGAGAACATTCAGTACTTC. It codes for CASSVAAGTGLFENIQYF.

The chain employs TRBV14 and TRBJ1-1, with a tentative D call TRBD1 (6 bases). The CDR3 is made up of 16 amino acids. The V end lost 4 bases, the J end lost 0 bases, and 15 bases lay between the germline ends. CDR1 is SGHDN and CDR2 is FVKESK in the germline V gene. Here the CDR3 reads CASSPSRTEMNTEAFF. The DNA of the CDR3 is TGTGCCAGCAGCCCTTCTAGGACAGAAATGAACACTGAAGCTTTCTTT. Based on the CDR3 plus reference TRBV14 and TRBJ1-1, the full variable domain is EAGVTQFPSHSVIEKGQTVTLRCDPISGHDNLYWYRRVMGKEIKFLLHFVKESKQDESGMPNNRFLAERTGGTYSTLKVQPAELEDSGVYFCASSPSRTEMNTEAFFGQGTRLTVV.

The rearrangement joins TRBV6-5 to TRBJ2-5; 8 nucleotides align to TRBD2. V lost 6 bases and J lost 1; bases outside the gene matches: 7. CDR1 is MNHEY and CDR2 is SVGAGI in the germline V gene. This CDR3 spans 15 amino acids. In nucleotides, the CDR3 is TGTGCCAGCAGGTGGCTAGCGGGCCTCCAAGAGACCCAGTACTTC. Translated, it gives CASRWLAGLQETQYF.

The chain recombines TRBV2 with TRBJ1-3; D gene ambiguous. Germline V lookup: CDR1 SNHLY, CDR2 FYNNEI. The CDR3 sequence is 12 residues long. The V and J ends lost 4 bases and 4 bases respectively, with 5 bases between them. The CDR3 bases are TGTGCCAGCAGTGTATCGGGAAACACCATATATTTT. It encodes CASSVSGNTIYF.

This clone was found a few times. CDR3 in amino acids: CASSHASRVTEAFF. CDR3 nucleotide sequence: TGTGCCAGCAGTCACGCATCCAGGGTCACTGAAGCTTTCTTT. The genes are TRBV27 and TRBJ1-1; the D gene is possibly TRBD1 (5 bases). Trimming shortened V by 5 bases and J by 4 bases, and 14 bases separated the two germline ends. The CDR3 consists of 14 residues. Germline assignment: CDR1 MNHEY and CDR2 SMNVEV (reference sequence).

The rearrangement links TRBV7-6 to TRBJ2-5; 8 bases match TRBD1. Germline V gene lookup returns CDR1 SGHVS and CDR2 FNYEAQ. Trimming cost V 4 bases and J 0 bases; bases outside gene matches: 4. This CDR3 comprises 15 residues. This chain's CDR3 is CASSSAGGHQETQYF. The CDR3 bases are TGTGCCAGCAGCTCAGCAGGGGGCCACCAAGAGACCCAGTACTTC.